Below are 29 T cell receptor beta chains sequenced from a single sample in a study of response to subunit inactivated influenza vaccine. TCRdb itself ran the RT-PCR reads through MiXCR, one entry per CDR3 protein. The sample contains 500,000 to 600,000 distinct CDR3 sequences, approximately 10% of which appear only once. The sample was also reused in another study, on T cells expressing NK-cell markers. According to that study: The authors made TCR beta cDNA libraries by 5'RACE template switching. This switching added a universal primer site and UMIs.

Sample: PBMCs from blood, taken on the day of vaccination. The receptors were sampled from a man aged 50 or older who received an inactivated influenza vaccine.

The rearrangement links TRBV15 to TRBJ2-2; D not certain. V was trimmed by 3 bases and J by 5 bases, leaving 7 bases between them. The CDR3 has 13 amino acids. In germline, CDR1 is LNHNV, CDR2 YYDKDF (reference sequence). The CDR3 DNA sequence: TGTGCCACCAGCAGCCTTCGGACCGGGGAGCTGTTTTTT. Translated: CATSSLRTGELFF. The complete variable domain, with remaining parts taken from reference TRBV15 and TRBJ2-2, reads DAMVIQNPRYQVTQFGKPVTLSCSQTLNHNVMYWYQQKSSQAPKLLFHYYDKDFNNEADTPDNFQSRRPNTSFCFLDIRSPGLGDTAMYLCATSSLRTGELFFGEGSRLTVL.

This clonotype occurred many times. Written as DNA, the CDR3 is TGTGCCAGCAGTGAGGAGGAGACCCAGTACTTC. The encoded protein is CASSEEETQYF. The chain joins TRBV2 to TRBJ2-5, with D hard to call. Germline values: CDR1 SNHLY, CDR2 FYNNEI. V shed 3 bases and J shed 5 bases, with 4 bases lying between them. The CDR3 is 11 residues long.

The chain is built from TRBV7-2 and TRBJ2-2; perhaps D is TRBD1 or TRBD2 (5 bases each). From germline, CDR1 is SGHTA and CDR2 FQGNSA. V dropped 1 base and J dropped 7 bases, with 19 bases sitting between them. The CDR3 totals 17 residues. CDR3 bases: TGTGCCAGCAGCTTAGTTTGGGGGAGTCGGTTTGGCGGGGAGCTGTTTTTT. It yields the protein CASSLVWGSRFGGELFF. The whole variable domain, filled in from reference TRBV7-2 and TRBJ2-2, reads GAGVSQSPSNKVTEKGKDVELRCDPISGHTALYWYRQSLGQGLEFLIYFQGNSAPDKSGLPSDRFSAERTGGSVSTLTIQRTQQEDSAVYLCASSLVWGSRFGGELFFGEGSRLTVL.

This clonotype showed up just a few times. This rearrangement joins TRBV18 to TRBJ2-3; 15 positions match TRBD2. The length of the CDR3 is 16 residues. With V trimmed by 2 bases and J by 8 bases, 5 bases remained unmatched. CDR1 is KGHSH, CDR2 LQKENI, per germline. The CDR3 sequence: CASSPSGLAGGGTQYF. Written as DNA, the CDR3 is TGTGCCAGCTCACCATCGGGACTAGCGGGAGGAGGTACGCAGTATTTT.

J is TRBJ2-4 and V is TRBV12-3 or TRBV12-4, with 10 bases identical to TRBD2. This CDR3 contains 15 residues. V gave up 6 bases and J gave up 4 bases; unmatched junction bases: 6. The CDR3 protein is CASRLTSGQKNIQYF. The DNA for the CDR3 is TGTGCCAGCAGATTGACTAGCGGGCAAAAAAACATTCAGTACTTC.

This clonotype occurred a few times. This chain links TRBV5-1 with TRBJ1-2; the D gene is possibly TRBD1 (6 bases). Trimming cost V 0 bases and J 4 bases, with 10 bases left between them. The CDR3 consists of 14 residues. Germline values: CDR1 SGHRS, CDR2 YFSETQ. The CDR3 reads CASSLEGVGYGYTF. CDR3 DNA sequence: TGCGCCAGCAGCTTGGAGGGGGTTGGCTATGGCTACACCTTC.

This clonotype has only a few counts. The chain links TRBV7-2 to TRBJ2-7; no firm D call. V dropped 0 bases and J dropped 2 bases, with 8 bases sitting between them. Germline V gives CDR1 SGHTA, CDR2 FQGNSA. This CDR3 region has 14 residues. CDR3 bases: TGTGCCAGCAGCTTAGCGGACGGACCCTACGAGCAGTACTTC. Translation gives CASSLADGPYEQYF.

This clonotype was counted many times. The V and J genes are TRBV5-1 and TRBJ1-3; no definite D call. The CDR3 is 14 amino acids. The germline gives CDR1 SGHRS, CDR2 YFSETQ. V lost 4 bases and J lost 0, with 8 bases in between. The CDR3 reads CASSGGYSGNTIYF. CDR3 bases: TGCGCCAGCAGCGGAGGCTACTCTGGAAACACCATATATTTT.

The J gene is TRBJ1-6, the V gene TRBV6-1; D not certain. CDR1 is MNHNS and CDR2 is SASEGT in the germline V gene. The CDR3 spans 12 residues. V shed 0 bases and J shed 14 bases, with 8 bases lying between them. CDR3 residues: CASSEATTTLHF. The CDR3 region has the DNA TGTGCCAGCAGTGAAGCGACAACAACCCTCCACTTT.

A few counts support this clonotype. This chain links TRBV11-3 with TRBJ2-5; perhaps TRBD2 as D (6 bases). The CDR3 is 15 amino acids. Germline V gene sequence: CDR1 SGHNT, CDR2 YENEEA. Trimming took off 1 base at V and 7 bases at J, with 16 bases between the two ends. The CDR3 is CASSLGSWRGGTQYF. The CDR3 region has the DNA TGTGCCAGCAGCTTAGGATCGTGGCGGGGCGGGACCCAGTACTTC.

The CDR3 DNA sequence: TGTGCCAGCAGCCAGGGAATGGGCAGATTCTCCTACGAGCAGTACTTC. Its protein product is CASSQGMGRFSYEQYF. J is TRBJ2-7 and V is TRBV6-1; D is perhaps TRBD1 (5 bases). Germline V gene data show CDR1 as MNHNS and CDR2 as SASEGT. The CDR3 loop spans 16 amino acids. Trimming took off 6 bases at V and 0 bases at J, with 18 bases between the two ends.

This clonotype was observed a handful of times. The chain employs TRBV5-1 and TRBJ2-3; 10 bases are shared with TRBD2. Germline-derived CDR1 and CDR2 are SGHRS and YFSETQ. The V and J ends lost 7 bases and 1 base, in that order; junction bases with no gene match: 6. The CDR3 loop spans 15 amino acids. The CDR3 loop reads CASGSGTSGTDTQYF. DNA of the CDR3: TGCGCCAGCGGATCCGGGACTAGCGGCACAGATACGCAGTATTTT.

V gene TRBV12-3 or TRBV12-4 combines with J gene TRBJ2-4; 8 bases match TRBD1. V dropped 5 bases and J dropped 0; count of bases not matched to a gene: 12. The CDR3 is 18 amino acids. The CDR3 DNA sequence: TGTGCCAGCAGTCCGTGGACAGGGAATTCCTTAGCCAAAAACATTCAGTACTTC. This gives the protein CASSPWTGNSLAKNIQYF.

This clonotype has more than one count but fewer than ten. The chain couples TRBV7-9 to TRBJ2-7, with D possibly matching TRBD1 (5 bases). V lost 4 bases to trimming and J lost 5 bases, with 12 bases between them. Germline loops: CDR1 SEHNR, CDR2 FQNEAQ (reference sequence). This CDR3 is 13 amino acids long. CDR3 residues: CASSSEGVDEQYF. The DNA for the CDR3 is TGTGCCAGCAGCTCCGAAGGGGTGGACGAGCAGTACTTC.

The chain employs TRBV6-1 and TRBJ2-7; 7 bases match TRBD1. Germline assignment: CDR1 MNHNS and CDR2 SASEGT. Unmatched junction bases numbered 11, after V lost 5 bases and J lost 4 bases. CDR3 size: 15 residues. CDR3 protein: CASSTLRDRVYEQYF. The CDR3 bases are TGTGCCAGCAGTACCCTTCGGGACAGAGTTTACGAGCAGTACTTC.

The genes are TRBV12-3 or TRBV12-4 and TRBJ1-2; 7 positions match TRBD1. The CDR3 runs to 13 residues. V lost 6 bases, J lost 8 bases, and 9 bases stayed unmatched. The CDR3 region is CASRAGGATGYTF. Written as DNA, the CDR3 is TGTGCCAGCAGGGCAGGGGGAGCAACAGGCTACACCTTC.

In this sample, this clonotype turned up a few times. This chain connects TRBV6-5 to TRBJ2-1; 8 nucleotides match TRBD2. V dropped 2 bases and J dropped 12; count of bases not matched to a gene: 0. The CDR3 loop spans 11 amino acids. Germline loops: CDR1 MNHEY, CDR2 SVGAGI. The CDR3 nucleotides read TGTGCCAGCAGTTACCGGGGGGGGCAGTTCTTC. This sequence encodes CASSYRGGQFF.

This clonotype was counted at least ten times. CDR3 nucleotides: TGTGCCAGCAGTTACAGACTAGCGGCCTACGAGCAGTACTTC. It translates to CASSYRLAAYEQYF. The V and J genes are TRBV6-2 or TRBV6-3 and TRBJ2-7, with 9 nucleotides matching TRBD2. The CDR3 is made up of 14 amino acids. V shed 2 bases and J 2 bases; nucleotides not matched to a gene: 1. Germline V lookup: CDR1 MNHEY, CDR2 SVGEGT.

This chain uses TRBV7-8 with TRBJ2-7, with D perhaps being TRBD1 or TRBD2 (5 bases each). The CDR3 is 13 amino acids. With 3 bases removed from V and 5 bases from J, the gap between germline ends came to 11 bases. CDR1 is SGHVS and CDR2 is FQNEAQ in the germline V gene. CDR3 DNA: TGTGCCAGCAGCTTTGCCAGGGAGCACGAGCAGTACTTC. Its protein is CASSFAREHEQYF.

In its sample, this clonotype was seen many times. V and J are TRBV20-1 and TRBJ1-6; tentative D call: TRBD1 (6 bases). There are 17 residues in the CDR3. Germline lookup yields CDR1 DFQATT and CDR2 SNEGSKA (reference sequence). Trimming shortened V by 0 bases and J by 6 bases, and 18 bases separated the two germline ends. The CDR3 DNA is TGCAGTGCTAGAGATCTACAGGGACTATCTCTTAATTCACCCCTCCACTTT. It translates to CSARDLQGLSLNSPLHF.

This clonotype was seen a handful of times. V gene TRBV6-5 combines with J gene TRBJ2-3; D gene uncertain. Trimming removed 0 bases at V and 2 bases at J, with 9 bases between. The CDR3 has 15 amino acids. CDR1 and CDR2 from the germline V gene are MNHEY and SVGAGI. The CDR3 region has the DNA TGTGCCAGCAGTTACTCGGTCGCCTTCACAGATACGCAGTATTTT. Encoded protein: CASSYSVAFTDTQYF.

This clonotype showed up many times. V gene TRBV7-3 combines with J gene TRBJ2-5, with D hard to call. The length of the CDR3 is 13 residues. Per the germline V gene, CDR1 is SGHTA and CDR2 is FQGTGA. With 5 bases removed from V and 3 bases from J, the gap between germline ends came to 10 bases. The CDR3: CASSIRREETQYF. The CDR3 DNA follows: TGTGCCAGCAGCATACGAAGGGAAGAGACCCAGTACTTC.

This clonotype was recorded a few times. This chain links TRBV7-2 with TRBJ1-6, with TRBD1 identical over 9 bases. Germline CDR1 and CDR2: SGHTA and FQGNSA. CDR3 length equals 15 residues. The ends lost 6 bases at V and 10 bases at J; junction bases unmatched: 10. The CDR3 DNA sequence: TGTGCCAGCAGTTTTACAGGGGGCGCGTCATCACCCCTCCACTTT. Its protein product is CASSFTGGASSPLHF.

This clonotype was picked up a small number of times. This rearrangement joins TRBV6-1 to TRBJ2-6, with D unclear. CDR1 and CDR2 (germline): MNHNS, SASEGT. Trimming stripped 4 bases from V and 0 bases from J, with 7 bases between. This CDR3 is 15 amino acids long. The CDR3 reads CASSVHSSGANVLTF. DNA for the CDR3: TGTGCCAGCAGTGTACACAGCTCTGGGGCCAACGTCCTGACTTTC.

J is TRBJ2-1 and V is TRBV19, with TRBD1 identical over 9 bases. This CDR3 has 15 residues. The J segment lost 3 bases and the V segment lost 7 bases, leaving 7 bases of the junction unmatched. CDR1 is LNHDA, CDR2 SQIVND, per germline (reference sequence). CDR3 loop: CASKAGTGHYNEQFF. The CDR3, as DNA: TGTGCCAGTAAGGCCGGGACAGGGCACTACAATGAGCAGTTCTTC.

This clonotype was counted between two and nine times. The chain has TRBV10-3 and TRBJ1-1; 7 nucleotides agree with TRBD1. Germline CDR1 and CDR2: ENHRY and SYGVKD. The CDR3 runs to 13 residues. The junction had 6 bases not matched to a gene; V was cut back by 7 bases and J by 4 bases. This CDR3 reads CAITRQGGTEAFF. The CDR3 DNA is TGTGCCATCACTCGACAGGGAGGCACTGAAGCTTTCTTT.

The chain is built from TRBV5-1 and TRBJ2-7; TRBD1 matches at 8 bases. The CDR3 runs 14 residues. The trim removed 0 bases at V and 5 bases at J, leaving 4 bases unmatched. Per germline, CDR1 SGHRS and CDR2 YFSETQ. In DNA form, the CDR3 reads TGCGCCAGCAGCTTGGGGACAGGGATCGACGAGCAGTACTTC. Its translation is CASSLGTGIDEQYF.

This rearrangement joins TRBV28 to TRBJ2-6, with D possibly being TRBD2 (6 bases). In germline, CDR1 is MDHEN, CDR2 SYDVKM. The CDR3 is 17 amino acids. V shed 5 bases and J shed 0 bases, with 14 bases lying between them. CDR3 nucleotide sequence: TGTGCCAGCAGTGAACTTGGAGGGACCTCTGGGGCCAACGTCCTGACTTTC. It yields the protein CASSELGGTSGANVLTF.

This clonotype has just a few counts. V usage is TRBV10-3 and J usage is TRBJ2-3, with 13 nucleotides matching TRBD2. The germline V gene has CDR1 ENHRY and CDR2 SYGVKD. CDR3 length: 14 residues. With V trimmed by 10 bases and J by 2 bases, 3 bases remained unmatched. Here the CDR3 DNA reads TGTGCCAGCGGGACTAGCGGGAACACAGATACGCAGTATTTT. Translating it yields CASGTSGNTDTQYF.